A selection of T cell receptor beta chains follows, all from one sample in a study of cytomegalovirus exposure and HLA in healthy donors. Profiled with immunoSEQ multiplex PCR; TCRdb holds only in-frame clones, not every one. The sample has about 200,000 clones, 79% seen once. The sample taken for sequencing was PBMCs. The source is a girl between 10 and 17 years old in good health and CMV-seropositive. Each CDR3 is given with its conserved first and last residue.

V	J	CDR3
TRBV9	TRBJ2-2	CASSFGPGMDTGELFF
TRBV6-1	TRBJ1-2	CASFQRQERNYGYTF
TRBV2	TRBJ2-1	CASSGLETSSYNEQFF
TRBV6-5	TRBJ1-5	CASSYAGGGQPQHF
TRBV5-4	TRBJ2-1	CASSLWLAGRSYNEQFF
TRBV5-8	TRBJ1-5	CASSETRDNYNQPQHF
TRBV10-1	TRBJ1-5	CASIKRGSGNQPQHF
TRBV4-2	TRBJ1-4	CASSQEAAPTNEKLFF
TRBV15	TRBJ2-5	CATRGGEETQYF
TRBV18	TRBJ1-2	CASSPDSPAGGYTF
TRBV10-1	TRBJ2-5	CASSADRVGETQYF
TRBV11-3	TRBJ2-7	CASSVGPSGGPQPYEQYF
TRBV20-1	TRBJ2-7	CRSSGYEQYF
TRBV18	TRBJ2-7	CASSPPPGTGLYEQYF
TRBV30	TRBJ2-3	CAWSGGVNTQYF
TRBV2	TRBJ2-7	CATILRGRMNEQYF
TRBV7-6	TRBJ2-7	CASSLEQSSYEQYF
TRBV7-2	TRBJ2-1	CASSLGPFYLNNEQFF
TRBV5-8	TRBJ1-5	CATARGEGQPQHF
TRBV19	TRBJ2-3	CASSIEFLGGGGTDTQYF
TRBV4-1	TRBJ2-5	CASSPAPSGGLDQETQYF
TRBV7-8	TRBJ1-6	CASSNRDRYSPLHF
TRBV12-5	TRBJ1-3	CASGLARDRVRNTIYF
TRBV5-1	TRBJ1-1	CASSLVQIWRFMNTEAFF
TRBV10-3	TRBJ2-2	CAISGTTGELFF
TRBV7-8	TRBJ2-7	CASSLWTSGTYEQYF
TRBV29-1	TRBJ1-1	CSVEPRMNTEAFF
TRBV29-1	TRBJ1-1	CSVEETENTEAFF
TRBV7-9	TRBJ1-2	CSSSQGKRRQGAWGYTF
TRBV9	TRBJ2-3	CASSVAFAGGKDTQYF
TRBV10-3	TRBJ1-1	CRSDQGLQGRANTEAFF
TRBV11-3	TRBJ2-3	CASSPSTSSSTDTQYF
TRBV4-1	TRBJ1-1	CASSQEPAGGYTEAFF
TRBV10-3	TRBJ1-1	CAIAGQSNPEAFF
TRBV18	TRBJ2-5	CASSRNERETQYF
TRBV5-1	TRBJ2-2	CASSFGDRQAGELFF
TRBV19	TRBJ1-2	CASRRQQGPSAGYTF
TRBV19	TRBJ2-7	CASSIGAGVYEQYF
TRBV15	TRBJ1-6	CATSKTGENSPLHF
TRBV6-5	TRBJ2-3	CASSGALPPTDTQYF
TRBV4-3	TRBJ2-2	CASSQGASATGELFF
TRBV30	TRBJ1-4	CAWSGRGSTNEKLFF
TRBV23-1	TRBJ1-6	CASFRDRGLSSYNSPLHF
TRBV7-2	TRBJ1-4	CASSLVGGRTNEKLFF
TRBV7-2	TRBJ2-7	CASSPKAGGTTYEQYF
TRBV9	TRBJ2-6	CASSGTVLGANVLTF
TRBV6-1	TRBJ2-2	CATLPGQGSTGELFF
TRBV2	TRBJ1-5	CASSEGQAYSNQPQHF
TRBV6-6	TRBJ1-5	CASSIERGTFQPQHF
TRBV27	TRBJ2-1	CASSLGSGGSNEQFF
TRBV5-1	TRBJ1-1	CASSLQGVNTEAFF
TRBV6-5	TRBJ1-6	CASRERATWPPLHF
TRBV6-1	TRBJ2-4	CASSEAGRQGGSKNIQYF
TRBV19	TRBJ1-6	CASKGSYNSPLHF
TRBV6-1	TRBJ1-4	CASRGQLGEKLFF
TRBV19	TRBJ1-5	CASATGREPQHF
TRBV5-1	TRBJ2-7	CASSLLDTRSSYEQYF
TRBV6-5	TRBJ2-5	CASSYSPEGFEETQYF
TRBV27	TRBJ1-3	CASSSRDSGNTIYF